This T cell receptor beta chain was profiled in a study of shared clonotypes between healthy human individuals. This CDR3 has 15 residues. Germline CDR1 SNHLY, CDR2 FYNNEI. V lost 8 bases to trimming and J lost 0 bases, with 13 bases between them. The naive CD8 subset, CD45RO-negative cells positively selected for CCR7, excluded terminally differentiated effector memory CD45RA+ cells. Once extracted for a subset, genomic DNA was divided evenly among several immunoSEQ plates. Replicate PCRs from sorted subsets contained around 190 ng DNA, which is some 32,000 T cell genomes. Repertoires were generated with immunoSEQ multiplex PCR, while TCRdb's copy carries only in-frame clones and drops some. The profile shows about 2 million clones, just under 95% of them singletons.

Sequencing was performed on naive CD8+ T cells sorted from blood. This chain joins TRBV2 and TRBJ2-2; tentative D call: TRBD2 (5 bases). This clonotype was obtained from a man aged 18 to 29 in good health. As DNA, the CDR3 is TGTGCCAGCCAAGAGGGAAACGCGAACACCGGGGAGCTGTTTTTT. Amino acids: CASQEGNANTGELFF.